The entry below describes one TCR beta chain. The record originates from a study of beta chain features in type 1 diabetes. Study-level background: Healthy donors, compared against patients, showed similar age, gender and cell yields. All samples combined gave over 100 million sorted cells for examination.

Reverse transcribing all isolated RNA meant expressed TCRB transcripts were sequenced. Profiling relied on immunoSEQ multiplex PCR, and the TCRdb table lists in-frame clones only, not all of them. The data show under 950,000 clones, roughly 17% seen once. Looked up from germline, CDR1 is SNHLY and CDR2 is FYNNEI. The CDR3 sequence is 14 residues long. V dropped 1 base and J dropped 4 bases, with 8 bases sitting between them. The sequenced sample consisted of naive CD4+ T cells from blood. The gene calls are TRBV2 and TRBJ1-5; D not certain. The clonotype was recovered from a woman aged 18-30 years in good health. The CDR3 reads CASSEVSQNQPQHF. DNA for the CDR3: TGTGCCAGCAGTGAAGTGAGCCAAAATCAGCCCCAGCATTTT.